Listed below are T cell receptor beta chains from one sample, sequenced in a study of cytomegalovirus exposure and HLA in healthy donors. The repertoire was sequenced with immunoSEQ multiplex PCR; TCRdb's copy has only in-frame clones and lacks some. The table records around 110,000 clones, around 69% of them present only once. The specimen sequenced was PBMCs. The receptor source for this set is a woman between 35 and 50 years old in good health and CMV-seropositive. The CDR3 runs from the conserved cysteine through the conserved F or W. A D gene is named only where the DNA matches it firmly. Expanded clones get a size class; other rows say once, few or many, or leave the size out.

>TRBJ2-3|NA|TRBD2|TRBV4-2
TGTGCCACCGGATGGGCGGGAGGGACCACAGATACGCAGTATTTT
CATGWAGGTTDTQYF
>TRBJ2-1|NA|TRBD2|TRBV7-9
TGTGCCAGCAGCTTAGCGTTAGCGGGGGGGCTTGGCAATGAGCAGTTCTTC
CASSLALAGGLGNEQFF
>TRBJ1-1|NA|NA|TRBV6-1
TGTGCCAGCAGTGAAGGGGCCCACACTGAAGCTTTCTTT
CASSEGAHTEAFF
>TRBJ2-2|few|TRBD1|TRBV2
TGTGCCAGCAGGGAGACAGGGACCCCGAACACCGGGGAGCTGTTTTTT
CASRETGTPNTGELFF
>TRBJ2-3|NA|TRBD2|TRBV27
TGTGCCAGCAGTTTCTTCCCCGGGACTAGCGGGGGGCCCACGGGAGATACGCAGTATTTT
CASSFFPGTSGGPTGDTQYF
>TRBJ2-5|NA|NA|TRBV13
TGTGCCAGCAGCTTAGTCTCAGAGACCCAGTACTTC
CASSLVSETQYF
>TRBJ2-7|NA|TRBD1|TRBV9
TGTGCCAGCAGCGTAGAAGACAGGGGGGGATACGAGCAGTACTTC
CASSVEDRGGYEQYF
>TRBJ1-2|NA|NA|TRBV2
TGTGCCAGAGGGGAGGGCGAGAGAGGCTATGGCTACACCTTC
CARGEGERGYGYTF
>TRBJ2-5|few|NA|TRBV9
TGTGCCAGCAGCGCACAGGGGGCGGGAGGAGAGACCCAGTACTTC
CASSAQGAGGETQYF
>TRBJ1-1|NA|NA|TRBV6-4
TGTGCCAGCAGTGACTCACAGGGAGGGGCTTTCTTT
CASSDSQGGAFF
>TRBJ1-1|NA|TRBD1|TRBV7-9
TGTGCCAGCAGCTTAGCAACAGGGGTGAACACTGAAGCTTTCTTT
CASSLATGVNTEAFF
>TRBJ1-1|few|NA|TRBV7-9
TGTGCCAGCAGCTTAATCGGGGTGAACACTGAAGCTTTCTTT
CASSLIGVNTEAFF
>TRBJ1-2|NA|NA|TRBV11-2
TGTGCCAGCAGCGTGGGACATTGGTTTAATGGCTACACCTTC
CASSVGHWFNGYTF
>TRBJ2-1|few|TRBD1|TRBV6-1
TGTGCCAGCAGTGCGTTGACAGGGGCCGGTGATGAGCAGTTCTTC
CASSALTGAGDEQFF
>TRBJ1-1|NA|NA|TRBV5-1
TGCGCCAGCAGCTTGGCGGAAAGATGGGCGATCGAAGCTTTCTTT
CASSLAERWAIEAFF
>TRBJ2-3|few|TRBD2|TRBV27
TGTGCCAGCAGTTCCCTCCTACTAGCGACTAGCACAGATACGCAGTATTTT
CASSSLLLATSTDTQYF
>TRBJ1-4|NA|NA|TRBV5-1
TGCGCCAGCAGCTTGGAAACAGCTAATGAAAAACTGTTTTTT
CASSLETANEKLFF
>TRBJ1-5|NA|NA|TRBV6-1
TGTGCCAGCAGTCCGGGACACCCCCGCAATCAGCCCCAGCATTTT
CASSPGHPRNQPQHF
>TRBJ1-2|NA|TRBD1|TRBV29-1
TGCAGCGTTGAACGTGGGACAGGGGTATCAGGAGGCTACACCTTC
CSVERGTGVSGGYTF
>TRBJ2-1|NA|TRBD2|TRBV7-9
TGTGCCAGCAGCTTAGTAGCGGGAGCCTACAATGAGCAGTTCTTC
CASSLVAGAYNEQFF
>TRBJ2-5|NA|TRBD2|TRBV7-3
TGTGCCAGCAGCTTGGGCCCTAGCGGCAGCCAAGAGACCCAGTACTTC
CASSLGPSGSQETQYF
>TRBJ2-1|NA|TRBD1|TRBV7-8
TGTGCCAGCAGCTCGCACCCGGGACAGCTTAACAATGAGCAGTTCTTC
CASSSHPGQLNNEQFF
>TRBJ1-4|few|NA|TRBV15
TGTGCCACCAGCCCATGGGCAGATACAAATGAAAAACTGTTTTTT
CATSPWADTNEKLFF
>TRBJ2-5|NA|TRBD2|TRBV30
TGTGCCTGGAGTGTGGCTAGGACTAGCGGGGGACGAGAGACCCAGTACTTC
CAWSVARTSGGRETQYF
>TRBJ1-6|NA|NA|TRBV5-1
TGCGCCAGCAGCTTGTTCGAGGGGGTGGGCTCACCCCTCCACTTT
CASSLFEGVGSPLHF
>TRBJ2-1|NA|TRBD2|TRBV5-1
TGCGCCAGCAGCTTTAGCGGGGGGGCCGTATGGAATGAGCAGTTCTTC
CASSFSGGAVWNEQFF
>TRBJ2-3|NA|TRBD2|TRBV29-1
TGCAGCGTTGGAGGACTAGCGGGATCCGATACGCAGTATTTT
CSVGGLAGSDTQYF
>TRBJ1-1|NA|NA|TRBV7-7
TGTGCTAGCAGCTTACAGGAGAACACTGAAGCTTTCTTT
CASSLQENTEAFF
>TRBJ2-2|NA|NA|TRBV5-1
TGCGCCAGCAGCAGGGTGACAGGCCGGAACACCGGGGAGCTGTTTTTT
CASSRVTGRNTGELFF
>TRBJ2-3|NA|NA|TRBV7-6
TGTGCCAGCACGTCTTGGGGACAAGATACGCAGTATTTT
CASTSWGQDTQYF
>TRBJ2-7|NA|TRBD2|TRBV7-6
TGTGCCAGCTCATTAGACCTAAGGGGGACTAGCGATTCCTACGAGCAGTACTTC
CASSLDLRGTSDSYEQYF
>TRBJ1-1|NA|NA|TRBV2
TGTGCCAGCCGTGGGGGGCGGAACACTGAAGCTTTCTTT
CASRGGRNTEAFF
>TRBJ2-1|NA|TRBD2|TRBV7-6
TGTGCCAGCAGCGTTAGCGGGGGGTCCTACAATGAGCAGTTCTTC
CASSVSGGSYNEQFF
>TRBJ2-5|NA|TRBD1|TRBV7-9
TGTGCCAGCAGCCTAGGACAGGGCCTACAAGAGACCCAGTACTTC
CASSLGQGLQETQYF
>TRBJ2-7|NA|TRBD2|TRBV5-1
TGCGCCAGCAGCTTGGGTAGCGGGGACTACGAGCAGTACTTC
CASSLGSGDYEQYF
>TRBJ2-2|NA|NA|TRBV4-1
TGCGCCAGCAGCCAGGGGGGTCTTAACACCGGGGAGCTGTTTTTT
CASSQGGLNTGELFF
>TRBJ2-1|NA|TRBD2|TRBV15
TGTGCCACCAGCAGAGTGACGGGACTAGTTTACAATGAGCAGTTCTTC
CATSRVTGLVYNEQFF
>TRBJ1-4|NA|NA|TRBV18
TGTGCCAGCTCACGGGGAGGTGTTGGCGAAAAACTGTTTTTT
CASSRGGVGEKLFF
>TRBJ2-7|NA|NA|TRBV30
TGTGCCTGGAGGCCGGCGACTGTCGGGAGGCAGTACTTC
CAWRPATVGRQYF
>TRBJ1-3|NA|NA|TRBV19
TGTGCCAGTACCCCAGGCAGGGTTCTTGGAAACACCATATATTTT
CASTPGRVLGNTIYF
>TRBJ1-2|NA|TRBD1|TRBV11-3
TGTGCCAGCAGACCCGGACAGGGTTATGGCTACACCTTC
CASRPGQGYGYTF
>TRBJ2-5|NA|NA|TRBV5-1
TGCGCCAGCAACCCGGGGTTCTCTGAGACCCAGTACTTC
CASNPGFSETQYF
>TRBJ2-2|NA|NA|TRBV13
TGTGCCAGCTCTGGAGTACAGGGAAAGGGGGAGCTGTTTTTT
CASSGVQGKGELFF
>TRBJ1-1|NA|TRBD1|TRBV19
TGTGCCAGCAGGGACAGGGATTGGGGCACTGAAGCTTTCTTT
CASRDRDWGTEAFF
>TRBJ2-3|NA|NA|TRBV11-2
TGTGCCAGCAGCCCCTCGGGTACAGATACGCAGTATTTT
CASSPSGTDTQYF
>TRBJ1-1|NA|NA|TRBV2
TGTGCCAGCATGTTGGAGAGCTTCAACACTGAAGCTTTCTTT
CASMLESFNTEAFF
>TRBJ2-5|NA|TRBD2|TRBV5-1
TGCGCCAGCAGCCCACTGCGGGGGGGCCAAGAGACCCAGTACTTC
CASSPLRGGQETQYF
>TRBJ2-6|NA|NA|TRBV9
TGTGCCAGCACCGGTGGGGCCAACGTCCTGACTTTC
CASTGGANVLTF
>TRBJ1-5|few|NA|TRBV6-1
TGTGCCAGCAGTGATGGGCCCAACTCTCGTCATGGCAATCAGCCCCAGCATTTT
CASSDGPNSRHGNQPQHF
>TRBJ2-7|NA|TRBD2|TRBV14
TGTGCCAGCAGCCCGAGACTAGCGGGAGACGAGCAGTACTTC
CASSPRLAGDEQYF
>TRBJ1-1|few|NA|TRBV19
TGTGCCAGTAGTATCCCTGACAGTCCTGAAGCTTTCTTT
CASSIPDSPEAFF
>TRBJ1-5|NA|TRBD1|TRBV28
TGTGCCAGCAGTTTATGGGGACCGGGACAGGGGAGTCAGCCCCAGCATTTT
CASSLWGPGQGSQPQHF
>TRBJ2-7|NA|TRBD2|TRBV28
TGTGCCAGCAGTTTGAATTGGGGAGGGAGCTACGAGCAGTACTTC
CASSLNWGGSYEQYF
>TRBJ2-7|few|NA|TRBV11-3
TGTGCCAGCAGCCGCAGGGGGGCGAACTACGAGCAGTACTTC
CASSRRGANYEQYF
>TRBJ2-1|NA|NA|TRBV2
TGTGCCAGCAGTGAAACAGTGCAGGACAATGAGCAGTTCTTC
CASSETVQDNEQFF
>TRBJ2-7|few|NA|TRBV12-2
TGTGCAAGTCGCTTAGCGGCTAGCGGGAGTCCCTACGAGCAGTACTTC
CASRLAASGSPYEQYF
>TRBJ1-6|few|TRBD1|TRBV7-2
TGTGCCAGCAGCTTTACCAACTCGGGACAGAATTCACCCCTCCACTTT
CASSFTNSGQNSPLHF
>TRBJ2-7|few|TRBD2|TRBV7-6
TGTGCCAGCAGCCCCCGGCCCGGCGGGGGTAACGAGCAGTACTTC
CASSPRPGGGNEQYF
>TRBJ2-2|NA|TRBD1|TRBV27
TGTGCCAGCAGTTGGGGGACAGGGAGTGGCGGGGAGCTGTTTTTT
CASSWGTGSGGELFF